The TCR beta chain described here comes from a study of post-analysis software for immune sequencing data. Overall study results and limits: Multiple sclerosis was associated with a significant reduction in normalized Chao1 diversity relative to controls. There were five or six TRBV segments more frequent in patients than controls, and TRBV5-6, TRBV5-1 and TRBV20-1 were among them. By F measure, strong co-clustering occurred among samples prepared in the same batch.

Incorporated into the TCR beta cDNA libraries were unique molecular identifiers, which served to reduce PCR and sequencing biases. TCRdb redid the calling of the PCR reads with MiXCR, one entry per CDR3 protein. This sample has about 810,000 distinct CDR3 sequences, with about 53% found just once. Germline lookup yields CDR1 SEHNR and CDR2 FQNEAQ (reference sequence). The CDR3 is 14 residues long. Trimming took 5 bases from V and 9 from J, leaving 18 bases between them. Details on this clonotype: Antigen: not known.

The chain combines TRBV7-9 with TRBJ2-3; D perhaps matches TRBD2 (5 bases). What was sequenced was blood. The TCR comes from a girl aged 10 to 17 with multiple sclerosis. The CDR3 sequence: CASSALSFPGTQYF. In DNA form, the CDR3 reads TGTGCCAGCAGCGCCCTAAGTTTTCCGGGGACGCAGTATTTT.